This T cell receptor beta chain was sequenced for a study of response to subunit inactivated influenza vaccine. Study findings and constraints: T cells newly recruited by each seasonal influenza vaccination are few, the authors suggested.

MiXCR was run by TCRdb on the RT-PCR reads, yielding one entry per CDR3 protein. Here the sample spans roughly 500,000 distinct CDR3 sequences, roughly 27% being singletons. Comments on this clonotype: Its antigen is not identified.

The V gene end was trimmed by 4 bases and the J gene end by 12 bases; junction bases not matched to a gene: 2. Germline V lookup: CDR1 KGHDR, CDR2 SFDVKD. This CDR3 is built from 12 residues. This material consisted of CD4+ T cells sorted from PBMCs, taken more than 4 days after vaccination. The gene calls are TRBV24-1 and TRBJ2-1, with 10 bases that match TRBD2. The receptor was isolated from a man aged 50-60 years who received an inactivated influenza vaccine. The CDR3 DNA reads TGTGCCACCAGTGAGGTAGCGGGGGGGCAGTTCTTC. Its protein is CATSEVAGGQFF.